This record covers a single TCR beta chain. Its antigen has not been determined. Per-base qualities were not stored, and no clone one base away is much larger. The data were obtained in a study of cytomegalovirus exposure and HLA in healthy donors (dated by TCRdb to the late 2010s). The study in broad terms: According to a later analysis, the approximately 120 validation repertoires were produced on the same platform as the 700 or so repertoires of the first cohort. The study was designed to test whether signatures of past pathogen exposure could be identified by cataloging public T cell receptors. Along with the roughly 700-subject first cohort, a separate validation cohort of some 130 different subjects was used. The study combined high-throughput TCR immunosequencing, statistical association of individual TCRs with disease status, and machine learning to predict cytomegalovirus infection status.

What the authors observed across the whole study: A later analysis lacked HLA typing for the validation cohort, so it scored co-occurrence in that cohort across all 120 or so repertoires. It was suggested by the authors that the approach could potentially be generalized to other disease states and immunological phenotypes. Most TCR sequences were seen in very few donors, while some public TCRs were found in many individuals. A few of the identified cytomegalovirus-associated TCR beta chains were confirmed in vitro to be specific for cytomegalovirus antigens. Cytomegalovirus status was reported to be diagnosed by the classifier with high specificity and sensitivity in both the original and validation cohorts. The study listed 164 TCR beta chains as associated with cytomegalovirus. In a later analysis, TCRs clustered in the first cohort were found to also tend to co-occur in the roughly 110 validation repertoires, with over 90% of cluster scores above 0.

The library was generated by the immunoSEQ multiplex PCR assay. As for the original processing: A statistical classification framework was built for diagnosing cytomegalovirus status from the catalog of TCR beta chain sequences. TCRdb stores this immuneACCESS table with in-frame sequences only. Part of the clones is absent; in the studies checked, under half of the shortfall reflects unresolved V genes, and no reason is known for the rest. D and trimming were read from the DNA, whereas the V and J calls and clone size are those reported in that table. The sample table contains about 360,000 clones; only one count was recorded for 75% to 90% of them. About 0.8% of the sample rests with the top ten. V loses 0 bases of germline sequence and J loses 0 bases, and the interval between the two ends is 15 bases. CDR3 length: 17 amino acids, cysteine to phenylalanine. Only the CDR3 portion is preserved as DNA: 51 bases, with reading frame beginning at the first base. According to the germline V gene, CDR1 reads SGHDT and CDR2 reads YYEEEE.

Separate from the roughly 660-subject first cohort, the validation cohort of over 90 subjects was the group to which the donors belonged. The TCR comes from a woman between 18 and 30 years old in good health and CMV-seronegative. The chain is made from TRBV5-6 and TRBJ1-1, with no reliable assignment of the D segment. Sequencing was performed on PBMCs. The CDR3 region has the sequence CASSLGSVISLNTEAFF. At the DNA level, the sequence is TGTGCCAGCAGCTTGGGTTCAGTTATCTCTCTGAACACTGAAGCTTTCTTT. Here the CDR3 is joined to the reference TRBV5-6 and TRBJ1-1 genes, and the full variable domain is: DAGVTQSPTHLIKTRGQQVTLRCSPKSGHDTVSWYQQALGQGPQFIFQYYEEEERQRGNFPDRFSGHQFPNYSSELNVNALLLGDSALYLCASSLGSVISLNTEAFFGQGTRLTVV.